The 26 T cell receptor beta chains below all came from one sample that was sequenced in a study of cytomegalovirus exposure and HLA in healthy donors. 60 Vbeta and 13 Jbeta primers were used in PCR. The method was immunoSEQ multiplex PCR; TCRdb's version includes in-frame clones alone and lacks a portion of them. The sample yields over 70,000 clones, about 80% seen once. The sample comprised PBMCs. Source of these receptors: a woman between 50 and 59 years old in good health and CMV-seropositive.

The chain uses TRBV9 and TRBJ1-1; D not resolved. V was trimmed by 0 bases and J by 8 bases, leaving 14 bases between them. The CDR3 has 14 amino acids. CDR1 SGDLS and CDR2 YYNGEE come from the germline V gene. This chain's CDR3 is CASSVAGTAVEAFF. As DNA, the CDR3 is TGTGCCAGCAGCGTAGCTGGTACAGCAGTGGAAGCTTTCTTT.

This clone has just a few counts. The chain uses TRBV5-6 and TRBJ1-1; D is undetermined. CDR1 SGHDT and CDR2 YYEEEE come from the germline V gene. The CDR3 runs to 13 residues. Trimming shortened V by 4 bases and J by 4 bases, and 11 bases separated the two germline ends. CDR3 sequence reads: CASSTDLGTEAFF. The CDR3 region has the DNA TGTGCCAGCAGCACCGACCTAGGCACTGAAGCTTTCTTT.

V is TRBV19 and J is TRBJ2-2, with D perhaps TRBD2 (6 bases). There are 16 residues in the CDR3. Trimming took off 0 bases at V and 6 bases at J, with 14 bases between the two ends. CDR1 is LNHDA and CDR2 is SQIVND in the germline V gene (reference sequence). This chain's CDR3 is CASSIDGGSGAGELFF. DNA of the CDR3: TGTGCCAGTAGTATAGATGGGGGTAGCGGTGCCGGGGAGCTGTTTTTT.

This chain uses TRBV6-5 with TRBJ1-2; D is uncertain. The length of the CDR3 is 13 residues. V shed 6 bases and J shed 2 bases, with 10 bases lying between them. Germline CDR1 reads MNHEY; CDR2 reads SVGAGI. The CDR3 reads CASSKTPNYGYTF. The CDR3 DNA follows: TGTGCCAGCAGCAAGACACCCAACTATGGCTACACCTTC.

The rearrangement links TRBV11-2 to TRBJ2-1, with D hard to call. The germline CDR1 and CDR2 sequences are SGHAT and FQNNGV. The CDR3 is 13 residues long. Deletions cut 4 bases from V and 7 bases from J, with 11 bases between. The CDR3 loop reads CASSSPKANEQFF. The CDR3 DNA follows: TGTGCCAGCAGCTCCCCCAAAGCAAATGAGCAGTTCTTC.

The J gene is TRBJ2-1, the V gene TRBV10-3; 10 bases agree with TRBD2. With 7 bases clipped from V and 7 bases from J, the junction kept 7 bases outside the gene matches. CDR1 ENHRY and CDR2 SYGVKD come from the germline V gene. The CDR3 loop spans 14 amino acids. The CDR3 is CAITGGAGGNEQFF. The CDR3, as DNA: TGTGCCATCACCGGGGGAGCGGGGGGGAATGAGCAGTTCTTC.

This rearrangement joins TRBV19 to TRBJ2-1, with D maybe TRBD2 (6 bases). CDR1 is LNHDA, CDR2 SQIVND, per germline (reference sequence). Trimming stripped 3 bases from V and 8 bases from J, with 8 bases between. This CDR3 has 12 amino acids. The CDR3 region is CASSIRGYEQFF. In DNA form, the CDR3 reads TGTGCCAGTAGTATTCGGGGGTATGAGCAGTTCTTC.

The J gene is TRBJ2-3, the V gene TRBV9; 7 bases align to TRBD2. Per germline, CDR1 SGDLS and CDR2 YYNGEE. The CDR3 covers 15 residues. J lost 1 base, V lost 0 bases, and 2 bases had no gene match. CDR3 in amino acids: CASSVGGGGTDTQYF. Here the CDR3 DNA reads TGTGCCAGCAGCGTAGGCGGGGGAGGCACAGATACGCAGTATTTT.

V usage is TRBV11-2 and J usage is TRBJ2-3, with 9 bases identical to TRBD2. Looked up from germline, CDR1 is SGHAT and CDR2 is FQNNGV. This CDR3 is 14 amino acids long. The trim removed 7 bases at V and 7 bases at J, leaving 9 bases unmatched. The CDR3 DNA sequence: TGTGCCAGCAAGTCAGCGGGGGGAGGGAATACGCAGTATTTT. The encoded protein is CASKSAGGGNTQYF.

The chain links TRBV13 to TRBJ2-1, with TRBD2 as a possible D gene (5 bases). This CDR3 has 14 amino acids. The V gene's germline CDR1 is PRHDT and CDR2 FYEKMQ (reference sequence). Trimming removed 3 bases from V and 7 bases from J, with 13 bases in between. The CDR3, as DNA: TGTGCCAGCAGCTTCGGCGGCCGAGGGAATGAGCAGTTCTTC. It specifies CASSFGGRGNEQFF.

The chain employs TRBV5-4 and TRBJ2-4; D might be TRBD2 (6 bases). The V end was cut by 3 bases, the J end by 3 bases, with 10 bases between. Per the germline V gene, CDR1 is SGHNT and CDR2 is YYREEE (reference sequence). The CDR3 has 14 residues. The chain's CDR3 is CASSSRGGKNIQYF. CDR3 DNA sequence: TGTGCCAGCAGCTCGCGGGGCGGCAAAAACATTCAGTACTTC. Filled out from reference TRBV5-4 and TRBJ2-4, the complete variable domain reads ETGVTQSPTHLIKTRGQQVTLRCSSQSGHNTVSWYQQALGQGPQFIFQYYREEENGRGNFPPRFSGLQFPNYSSELNVNALELDDSALYLCASSSRGGKNIQYFGAGTRLSVL.

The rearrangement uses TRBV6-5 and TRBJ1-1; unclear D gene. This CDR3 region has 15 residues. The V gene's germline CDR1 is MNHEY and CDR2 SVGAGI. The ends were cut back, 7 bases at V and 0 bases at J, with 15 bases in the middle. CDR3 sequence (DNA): TGTGCCAGCAAGCTGGCAGGTCCTTTGAACACTGAAGCTTTCTTT. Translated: CASKLAGPLNTEAFF.

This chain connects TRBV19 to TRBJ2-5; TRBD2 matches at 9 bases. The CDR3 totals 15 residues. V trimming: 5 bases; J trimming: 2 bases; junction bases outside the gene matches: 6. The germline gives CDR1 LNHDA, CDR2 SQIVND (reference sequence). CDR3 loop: CASSDLAGFQETQYF. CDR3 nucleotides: TGTGCCAGTAGTGACCTAGCGGGATTTCAAGAGACCCAGTACTTC.

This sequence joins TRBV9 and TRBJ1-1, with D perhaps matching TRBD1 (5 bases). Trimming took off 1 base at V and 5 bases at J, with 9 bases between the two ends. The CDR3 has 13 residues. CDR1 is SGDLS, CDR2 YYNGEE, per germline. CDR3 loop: CASSVQGGTEAFF. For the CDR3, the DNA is TGTGCCAGCAGCGTACAGGGTGGAACTGAAGCTTTCTTT.

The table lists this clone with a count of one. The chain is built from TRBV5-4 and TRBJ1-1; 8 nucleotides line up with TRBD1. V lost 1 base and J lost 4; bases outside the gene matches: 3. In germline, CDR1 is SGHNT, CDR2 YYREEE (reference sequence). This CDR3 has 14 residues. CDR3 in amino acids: CASSLYRGGTEAFF. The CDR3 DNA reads TGTGCCAGCAGCTTGTACAGGGGGGGCACTGAAGCTTTCTTT. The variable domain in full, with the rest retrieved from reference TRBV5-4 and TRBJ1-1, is ETGVTQSPTHLIKTRGQQVTLRCSSQSGHNTVSWYQQALGQGPQFIFQYYREEENGRGNFPPRFSGLQFPNYSSELNVNALELDDSALYLCASSLYRGGTEAFFGQGTRLTVV.

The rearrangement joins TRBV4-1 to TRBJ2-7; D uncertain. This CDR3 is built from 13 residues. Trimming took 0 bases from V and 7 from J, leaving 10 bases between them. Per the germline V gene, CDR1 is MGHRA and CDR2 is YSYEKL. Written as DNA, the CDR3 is TGCGCCAGCAGCCAAGATTATCCGTGGGAGCAGTACGTC. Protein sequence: CASSQDYPWEQYV.

The CDR3 nucleotides read TGTGCCACCAGCCCGGGGGGACTAGGAGTTCTTGAGCAGTTCTTC. Its translation: CATSPGGLGVLEQFF. This chain connects TRBV15 to TRBJ2-1; 8 positions match TRBD2. V shed 5 bases, J shed 9 bases, and the junction held 12 bases outside the gene matches. Germline V gene sequence: CDR1 LNHNV, CDR2 YYDKDF (reference sequence). The length of the CDR3 is 15 residues.

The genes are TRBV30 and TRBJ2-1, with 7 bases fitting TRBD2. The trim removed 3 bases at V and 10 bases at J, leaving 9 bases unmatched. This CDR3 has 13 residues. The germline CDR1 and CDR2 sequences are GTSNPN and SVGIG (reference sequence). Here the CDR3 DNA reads TGTGCCTGGAGCTGGGGACTATCCGGGGAGCAGTTCTTC. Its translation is CAWSWGLSGEQFF.

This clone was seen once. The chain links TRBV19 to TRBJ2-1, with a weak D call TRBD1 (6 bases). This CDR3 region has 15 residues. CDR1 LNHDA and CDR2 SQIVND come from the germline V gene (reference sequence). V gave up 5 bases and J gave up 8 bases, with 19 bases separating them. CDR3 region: CASSLGTPFVDEQFF. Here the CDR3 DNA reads TGTGCCAGTAGTTTGGGGACACCTTTTGTCGATGAGCAGTTCTTC.

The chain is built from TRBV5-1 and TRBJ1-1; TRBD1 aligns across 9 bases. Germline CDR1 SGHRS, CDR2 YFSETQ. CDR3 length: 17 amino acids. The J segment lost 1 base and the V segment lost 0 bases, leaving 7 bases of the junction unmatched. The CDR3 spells CASSLGGQGIENTEAFF. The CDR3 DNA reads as TGCGCCAGCAGCTTGGGCGGACAGGGGATAGAGAACACTGAAGCTTTCTTT.

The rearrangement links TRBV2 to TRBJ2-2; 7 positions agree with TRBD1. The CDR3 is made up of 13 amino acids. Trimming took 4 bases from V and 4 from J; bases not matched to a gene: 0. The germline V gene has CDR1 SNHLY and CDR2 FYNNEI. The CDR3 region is CASSAGGTGELFF. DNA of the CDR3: TGTGCCAGCAGTGCAGGGGGCACCGGGGAGCTGTTTTTT.

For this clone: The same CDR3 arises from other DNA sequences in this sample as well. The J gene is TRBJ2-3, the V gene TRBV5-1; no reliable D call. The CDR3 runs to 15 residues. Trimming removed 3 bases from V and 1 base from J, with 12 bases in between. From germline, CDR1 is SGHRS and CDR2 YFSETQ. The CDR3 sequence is CASSSSLGGTDTQYF. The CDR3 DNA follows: TGCGCCAGCAGCTCTTCTCTAGGCGGCACAGATACGCAGTATTTT.

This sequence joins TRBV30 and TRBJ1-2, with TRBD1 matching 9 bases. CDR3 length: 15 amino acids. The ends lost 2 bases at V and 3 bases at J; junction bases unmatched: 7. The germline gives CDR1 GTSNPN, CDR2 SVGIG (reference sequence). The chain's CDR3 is CAWSRGGQGDYGYTF. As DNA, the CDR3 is TGTGCCTGGAGTCGGGGGGGACAGGGAGACTATGGCTACACCTTC.

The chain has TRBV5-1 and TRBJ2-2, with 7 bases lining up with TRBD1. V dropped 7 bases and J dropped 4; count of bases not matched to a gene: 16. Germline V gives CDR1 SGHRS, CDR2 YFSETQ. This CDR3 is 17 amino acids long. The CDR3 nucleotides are TGCGCCAGCGGGAGAGGGGGCGCTCGATTCGGCACCGGGGAGCTGTTTTTT. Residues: CASGRGGARFGTGELFF.

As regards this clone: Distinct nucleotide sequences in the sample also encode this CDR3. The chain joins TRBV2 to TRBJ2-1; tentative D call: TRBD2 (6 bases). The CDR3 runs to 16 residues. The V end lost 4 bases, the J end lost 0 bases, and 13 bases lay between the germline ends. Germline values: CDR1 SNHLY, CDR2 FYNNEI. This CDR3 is CASSGGTGGSYNEQFF. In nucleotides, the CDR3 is TGTGCCAGCAGTGGCGGGACTGGGGGCTCCTACAATGAGCAGTTCTTC.

The CDR3: CASSLGGSEVHEQYV. The CDR3 bases are TGTGCCAGCAGCTTAGGGGGCAGTGAAGTCCACGAGCAGTACGTC. J is TRBJ2-7 and V is TRBV7-8, with a possible D match to TRBD1 (5 bases). The CDR3 is 15 residues long. CDR1 SGHVS and CDR2 FQNEAQ come from the germline V gene. V lost 1 base and J lost 5, with 15 bases in between.